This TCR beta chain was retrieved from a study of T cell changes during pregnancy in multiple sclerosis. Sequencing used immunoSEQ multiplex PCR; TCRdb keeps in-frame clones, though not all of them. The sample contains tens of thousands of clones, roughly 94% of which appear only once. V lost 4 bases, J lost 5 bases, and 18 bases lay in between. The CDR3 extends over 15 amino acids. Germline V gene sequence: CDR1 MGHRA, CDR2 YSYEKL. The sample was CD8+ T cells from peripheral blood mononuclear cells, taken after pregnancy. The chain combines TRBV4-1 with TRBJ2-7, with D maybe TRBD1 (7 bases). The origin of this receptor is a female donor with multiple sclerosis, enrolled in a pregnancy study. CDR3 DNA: TGCGCCAGCAGCCCGCAGGGGGGTCGGGTCCACGAGCAGTACTTC. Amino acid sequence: CASSPQGGRVHEQYF.